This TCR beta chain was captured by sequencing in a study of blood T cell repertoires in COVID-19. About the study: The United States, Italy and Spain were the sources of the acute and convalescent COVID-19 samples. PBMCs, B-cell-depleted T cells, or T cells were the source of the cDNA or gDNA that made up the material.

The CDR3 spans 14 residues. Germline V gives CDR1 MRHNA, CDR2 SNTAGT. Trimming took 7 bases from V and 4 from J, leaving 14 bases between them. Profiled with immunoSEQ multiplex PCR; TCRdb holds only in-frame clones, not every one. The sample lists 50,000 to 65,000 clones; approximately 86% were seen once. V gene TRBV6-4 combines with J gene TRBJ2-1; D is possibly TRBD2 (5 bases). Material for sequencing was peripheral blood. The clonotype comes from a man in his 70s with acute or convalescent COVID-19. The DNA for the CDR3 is TGTGCCAGCAAACAAACTAGTCTATACAATGAGCAGTTCTTC. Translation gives CASKQTSLYNEQFF.